A single sample gave rise to the 23 T cell receptor beta chains below, sequenced in a study of low-dose radiotherapy and immunotherapy resistance in tumors. TRAV- and TRBV-specific primers were used for first-strand cDNA, which covered alpha and beta chains. The authors amplified TCRs for 20 to 25 PCR cycles with a constant-region primer and a V-primer adapter. TCRdb re-derived calls from the reads in MiXCR, one entry per CDR3 protein. In the table there are more than 70,000 distinct CDR3 sequences, 20% to 25% of which are singletons. Time point in this sample: after trial treatment. Treatment specified: LDRT plus nivolumab, ipilimumab, low-dose cyclophosphamide and aspirin (RACIN trial). The material sequenced was PBMCs, taken after low-dose radiotherapy plus immunotherapy. The receptors come from a female donor with ovarian cancer.

This clonotype occurred many times. V gene TRBV4-2 combines with J gene TRBJ1-4; D is unclear. CDR3 length equals 14 residues. CDR1 and CDR2 (germline): LGHNA, YNFKEQ. The germline V and J ends were trimmed by 8 bases and 0 bases, with 10 bases remaining between them. The CDR3 protein is CASHSGPTNEKLFF. DNA of the CDR3: TGTGCCAGCCACTCAGGACCAACTAATGAAAAACTGTTTTTT.

At least ten counts were recorded for this clonotype. The V gene is TRBV7-2, the J gene TRBJ2-1, with D perhaps TRBD1 or TRBD2 (6 bases each). The CDR3 sequence is 14 residues long. CDR1 and CDR2 (germline): SGHTA, FQGNSA. Trimming shortened V by 5 bases and J by 5 bases, and 13 bases separated the two germline ends. CDR3 loop: CASSLSGGNNEQFF. The CDR3 DNA follows: TGTGCCAGCAGCCTTTCCGGGGGCAACAATGAGCAGTTCTTC.

This clonotype appeared a few times. Since a much larger clone is just one base distant, this may be a read error. V gene TRBV20-1 combines with J gene TRBJ2-4; D is perhaps TRBD1 or TRBD2 (6 bases each). CDR3 length equals 17 residues. Germline loops: CDR1 DFQATT, CDR2 SNEGSKA (reference sequence). Deletions cut 0 bases from V and 2 bases from J, with 17 bases between. The CDR3 region has the DNA TGCAGTGCTAGAGAGGGGGGCGGGATGAATACCAAAAACATTCAGTACTTC. Encoded protein: CSAREGGGMNTKNIQYF.

Many counts were recorded for this clonotype. The chain combines TRBV20-1 with TRBJ2-1; D possibly corresponds to TRBD1 (6 bases). CDR1 is DFQATT, CDR2 SNEGSKA, per germline (reference sequence). This CDR3 spans 16 amino acids. The germline V and J ends were trimmed by 0 bases and 5 bases, with 17 bases remaining between them. The CDR3 sequence is CSARDPWGPDNNEQFF. The CDR3 region has the DNA TGCAGTGCTAGAGACCCGTGGGGGCCCGATAACAATGAGCAGTTCTTC.

In this sample, this clonotype turned up many times. The rearrangement links TRBV5-1 to TRBJ2-7; the D is unclear. Germline V gene lookup returns CDR1 SGHRS and CDR2 YFSETQ. Trimming cost V 2 bases and J 6 bases, with 9 bases left between them. The CDR3 is 12 amino acids. In DNA, the CDR3 is TGCGCCAGCAGCTTTTCAGCGAGCGAGCAGTACTTC. This translates into CASSFSASEQYF.

This clonotype was seen at least ten times. The chain carries TRBV27 and TRBJ2-7, with D possibly being TRBD1 (6 bases). Germline V gene lookup returns CDR1 MNHEY and CDR2 SMNVEV (reference sequence). The CDR3 covers 16 residues. Trimming took 5 bases from V and 6 from J, leaving 23 bases between them. CDR3 bases: TGTGCCAGCAGTCGTACCGGTCGGGACACCCTTTTCGAGCAGTACTTC. Translated, it gives CASSRTGRDTLFEQYF.

This clonotype was seen many times. The chain links TRBV30 to TRBJ2-3; D possibly matches TRBD1 or TRBD2 (5 bases each). CDR1 is GTSNPN and CDR2 is SVGIG in the germline V gene (reference sequence). CDR3 length: 16 amino acids. Trimming pared 2 bases from V and 2 bases from J, leaving 17 bases between. For the CDR3, the DNA is TGTGCCTGGAGTTATGGGGCCATGAGGGTCACAGATACGCAGTATTTT. Translating gives CAWSYGAMRVTDTQYF. The full variable domain, rest sourced from reference TRBV30 and TRBJ2-3, is SQTIHQWPATLVQPVGSPLSLECTVEGTSNPNLYWYRQAAGRGLQLLFYSVGIGQISSEVPQNLSASRPQDRQFILSSKKLLLSDSGFYLCAWSYGAMRVTDTQYFGPGTRLTVL.

This clonotype was seen ten or more times. V usage is TRBV7-8 and J usage is TRBJ1-4; 9 bases map to TRBD1. CDR1 and CDR2 from the germline V gene are SGHVS and FQNEAQ. This CDR3 region has 16 residues. Trimming removed 6 bases from V and 7 bases from J; junction bases left unmatched: 12. The CDR3 DNA follows: TGTGCCAGCAGTCTTAGATTGACAGGGGGGGGTGAAAAACTGTTTTTT. Its protein product is CASSLRLTGGGEKLFF.

This clonotype was observed at least ten times. This chain connects TRBV20-1 to TRBJ2-4; TRBD2 might be the D (6 bases). From germline, CDR1 is DFQATT and CDR2 SNEGSKA (reference sequence). There are 13 residues in the CDR3. V shed 3 bases and J shed 0 bases, with 6 bases lying between them. For the CDR3, the DNA is TGCAGTGCTAGGGGACTAGCCAAAAACATTCAGTACTTC. Its translation is CSARGLAKNIQYF.

The chain has TRBV6-6 and TRBJ1-4; D is unclear. Trimming cost V 6 bases and J 4 bases, with 6 bases left between them. The CDR3 sequence is 12 residues long. The germline gives CDR1 MNHNY, CDR2 SVGAGI (reference sequence). The CDR3 DNA sequence: TGTGCCAGCAGAGAGTATAATGAAAAACTGTTTTTT. It yields the protein CASREYNEKLFF.

This clonotype was picked up many times. The junction does not match germline at one end; this may be a read error. As DNA, the CDR3 is TGCGCCAGCAGCCCCGGCGGAGCCCAGTATGGCTACACCTTC. Its protein product is CASSPGGAQYGYTF. J is TRBJ1-2 and V is TRBV5-5; D remains ambiguous. This CDR3 is built from 14 residues. CDR1 and CDR2 (germline): SGHKS, YYEKEE (reference sequence).

This clonotype was detected many times. J is TRBJ2-1 and V is TRBV29-1, with 9 bases lining up with TRBD2. Trimming removed 3 bases from V and 5 bases from J; junction bases left unmatched: 2. CDR3 length: 13 amino acids. Germline V gene sequence: CDR1 SQVTM, CDR2 ANQGSEA. In nucleotides, the CDR3 is TGCAGCGTTGACGGCGGGGGGGACAATGAGCAGTTCTTC. This encodes CSVDGGGDNEQFF.

The chain joins TRBV6-8 to TRBJ2-5; weak D call: TRBD2 (6 bases). Germline V lookup: CDR1 MNHGY, CDR2 SAAAGT. The CDR3 length is 15 residues. Trimming pared 5 bases from V and 5 bases from J, leaving 18 bases between. The CDR3 sequence is CASSAGSSGRETQYF. The DNA of the CDR3 is TGTGCCAGCAGTGCAGGGAGTAGCGGTCGCGAGACCCAGTACTTC.

This chain joins TRBV27 and TRBJ2-7, with TRBD2 matching 8 bases. Germline CDR1 MNHEY, CDR2 SMNVEV (reference sequence). Trimming cost V 7 bases and J 4 bases; bases outside gene matches: 18. The CDR3 has 17 amino acids. CDR3 sequence: CASTVSRGVGRVYEQYF. The CDR3 bases are TGTGCCAGCACCGTATCTCGGGGGGTCGGGAGGGTGTACGAGCAGTACTTC.

J is TRBJ2-3 and V is TRBV5-1; no firm D call. CDR3 length: 15 residues. Trimming stripped 1 base from V and 6 bases from J, with 15 bases between. Germline V gene data show CDR1 as SGHRS and CDR2 as YFSETQ. Written as DNA, the CDR3 is TGCGCCAGCAGCTTGCTGGGATTCGTTGGGGATACGCAGTATTTT. It translates to CASSLLGFVGDTQYF.

The chain couples TRBV27 to TRBJ2-7, with TRBD2 matching 11 bases. V trimming: 5 bases; J trimming: 3 bases; junction bases outside the gene matches: 9. CDR1 MNHEY and CDR2 SMNVEV come from the germline V gene (reference sequence). This CDR3 is built from 16 residues. CDR3 DNA: TGTGCCAGCAGTCCCTCCGGACTAGCGGGCGACTACGAGCAGTACTTC. Translating it yields CASSPSGLAGDYEQYF.

This clonotype was recorded many times. The rearrangement uses TRBV4-3 and TRBJ2-3; maybe TRBD2 (6 bases). Germline V CDR1 and CDR2: LGHNA, YSLEER. The CDR3 consists of 17 residues. The V gene lost 0 bases and the J gene lost 2 bases, with 15 bases spanning the gap. DNA of the CDR3: TGCGCCAGCAGCCAAGATCTGCCGGGGGAGGTCACAGATACGCAGTATTTT. It encodes CASSQDLPGEVTDTQYF.

A word on this clonotype: One base separates it from a far larger clone, so it is likely a read error. V is TRBV13 and J is TRBJ2-1; 15 bases map to TRBD2. CDR1 is PRHDT, CDR2 FYEKMQ, per germline (reference sequence). CDR3 size: 14 residues. CDR3 sequence: CVSSPRTSGGVAFF. CDR3 bases: TGTGTCAGCAGTCCCCGGACTAGCGGGGGGGTTGCGTTCTTC.

This clonotype was found many times. V usage is TRBV4-1 and J usage is TRBJ2-3, with 10 nucleotides matching TRBD2. V was clipped by 1 base and J by 2 bases; unmatched bases: 6. The CDR3 spans 17 residues. In germline, CDR1 is MGHRA, CDR2 YSYEKL. CDR3 protein: CASSQAGSGGATDTQYF. The CDR3 DNA follows: TGCGCCAGCAGCCAAGCAGGCAGCGGGGGGGCCACAGATACGCAGTATTTT.

The genes are TRBV14 and TRBJ1-1; no clear D gene. Germline lookup yields CDR1 SGHDN and CDR2 FVKESK. Trimming cost V 3 bases and J 4 bases, with 6 bases left between them. This CDR3 is built from 12 residues. The CDR3 reads CASSQGGTEAFF. The CDR3, as DNA: TGTGCCAGCAGCCAGGGAGGCACTGAAGCTTTCTTT.

This clonotype was found many times. The chain is built from TRBV24-1 and TRBJ2-1; the D gene is possibly TRBD2 (6 bases). CDR1 KGHDR and CDR2 SFDVKD come from the germline V gene. CDR3 size: 12 residues. With 5 bases removed from V and 7 bases from J, the gap between germline ends came to 8 bases. Written as DNA, the CDR3 is TGTGCCACCAGTGCCGGGAGAAATGAGCAGTTCTTC. It encodes CATSAGRNEQFF.

The chain employs TRBV6-2 or TRBV6-3 and TRBJ2-3; a possible D gene is TRBD2 (5 bases). V was clipped by 5 bases and J by 1 base, with 10 bases between them. The CDR3 extends over 14 amino acids. Germline loops: CDR1 MNHEY, CDR2 SVGEGT. In DNA, the CDR3 is TGTGCCAGCAGTGCTGGAGGAGGCACAGATACGCAGTATTTT. This encodes CASSAGGGTDTQYF.

This clonotype occurred many times. The chain links TRBV14 to TRBJ2-5; D is possibly TRBD2 (6 bases). This CDR3 comprises 17 residues. Trimming left V 3 bases short and J 5 bases short, with 22 bases between. Germline V gene lookup returns CDR1 SGHDN and CDR2 FVKESK. CDR3: CASSHFAGNGGRETQYF. The CDR3 DNA sequence: TGTGCCAGCAGCCATTTTGCAGGGAACGGGGGTCGGGAGACCCAGTACTTC. The complete variable domain, with remaining parts taken from reference TRBV14 and TRBJ2-5, reads EAGVTQFPSHSVIEKGQTVTLRCDPISGHDNLYWYRRVMGKEIKFLLHFVKESKQDESGMPNNRFLAERTGGTYSTLKVQPAELEDSGVYFCASSHFAGNGGRETQYFGPGTRLLVL.